This T cell receptor beta chain was recorded in a study of shared clonotypes between healthy human individuals. Some clones are missing from TCRdb's copy, which holds only in-frame ones; the method was immunoSEQ multiplex PCR. The table lists roughly 2.2 million clones, 85% to 95% of them singletons. The germline CDR1 and CDR2 sequences are SGHTS and YDEGEE. The CDR3 has 16 residues. V lost 4 bases, J lost 1 base, and 9 bases stayed unmatched. The TCR was taken from a man between 18 and 29 years old in good health. Some clones in this sample may be carry-over from other donors' samples. V and J are TRBV5-8 and TRBJ2-7, with TRBD1 matching over 9 bases. The sequencing sample was made of naive CD4+ T cells from PBMCs. Subset indicated: CD45RA+ positively selected. The CDR3 region is CASSQYRTGASYEQYF. DNA of the CDR3: TGTGCCAGCAGCCAGTACCGGACAGGGGCGTCCTACGAGCAGTACTTC.